This paragraph covers one T cell receptor (beta chain) sequence. Its antigen is as yet unknown. The sample is drawn from a study of T cell responses to AZD1222 COVID-19 vaccine. Study in general: Pooling covered second doses at about 4 or about 12 weeks.

Assay used: immunoSEQ multiplex PCR; TCRdb lists only in-frame clones, some missing. The sample has 140,000 to 150,000 clones, approximately 85% seen once. This CDR3 region has 15 residues. V was trimmed by 2 bases and J by 0 bases, leaving 10 bases between them. Per the germline V gene, CDR1 is MDHEN and CDR2 is SYDVKM. Findings and limits, study-wide: White British ancestry dominated among donors, who included more females, and clonal diversity was possibly underestimated. Repertoires in all cases were sampled only once the peak T cell response had passed. Per reports, nearly half of all spike-specific TCRs target regions that are unmutated in variants.

The sample consisted of peripheral blood, taken on day 0 of AZD1222 vaccination. J is TRBJ1-2 and V is TRBV28, with D uncertain. The source of this sequence is an adult in good health. In DNA form, the CDR3 reads TGTGCCAGCAGTTTAGGCAGCCCTGCTAACTATGGCTACACCTTC. Translating it yields CASSLGSPANYGYTF.